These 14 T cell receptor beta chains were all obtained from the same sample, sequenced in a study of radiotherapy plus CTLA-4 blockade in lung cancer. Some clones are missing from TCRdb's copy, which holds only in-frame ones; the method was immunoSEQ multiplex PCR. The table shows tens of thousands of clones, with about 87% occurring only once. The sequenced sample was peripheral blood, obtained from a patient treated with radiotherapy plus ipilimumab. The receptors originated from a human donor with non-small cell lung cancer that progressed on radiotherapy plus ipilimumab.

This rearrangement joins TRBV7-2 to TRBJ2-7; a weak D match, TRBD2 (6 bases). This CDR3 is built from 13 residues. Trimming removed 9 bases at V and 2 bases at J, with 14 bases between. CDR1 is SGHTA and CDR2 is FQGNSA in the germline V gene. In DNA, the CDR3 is TGTGCCAGTACGTGGGGGGTAACCTACGAGCAGTACTTC. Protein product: CASTWGVTYEQYF.

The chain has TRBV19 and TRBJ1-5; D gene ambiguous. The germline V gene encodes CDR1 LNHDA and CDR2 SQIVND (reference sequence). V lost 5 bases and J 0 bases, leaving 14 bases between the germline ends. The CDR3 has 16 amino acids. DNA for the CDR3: TGTGCCAGTAGTCTTTCGAGGGCCAGTAGCAATCAGCCCCAGCATTTT. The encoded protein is CASSLSRASSNQPQHF.

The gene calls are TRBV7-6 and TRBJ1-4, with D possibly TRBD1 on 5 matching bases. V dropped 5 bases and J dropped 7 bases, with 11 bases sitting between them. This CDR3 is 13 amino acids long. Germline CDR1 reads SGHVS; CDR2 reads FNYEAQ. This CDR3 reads CASSPRDPEKLFF. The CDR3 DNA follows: TGTGCCAGCAGCCCCCGGGACCCTGAAAAACTGTTTTTT. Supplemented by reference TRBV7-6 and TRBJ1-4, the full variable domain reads GAGVSQSPRYKVTKRGQDVALRCDPISGHVSLYWYRQALGQGPEFLTYFNYEAQQDKSGLPNDRFSAERPEGSISTLTIQRTEQRDSAMYRCASSPRDPEKLFFGSGTQLSVL.

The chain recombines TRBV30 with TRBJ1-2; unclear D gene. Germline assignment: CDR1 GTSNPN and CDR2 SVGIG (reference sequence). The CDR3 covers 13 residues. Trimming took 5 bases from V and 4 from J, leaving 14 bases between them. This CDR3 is CAWGPGTSYGYTF. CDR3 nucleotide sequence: TGTGCCTGGGGTCCCGGTACCAGCTATGGCTACACCTTC.

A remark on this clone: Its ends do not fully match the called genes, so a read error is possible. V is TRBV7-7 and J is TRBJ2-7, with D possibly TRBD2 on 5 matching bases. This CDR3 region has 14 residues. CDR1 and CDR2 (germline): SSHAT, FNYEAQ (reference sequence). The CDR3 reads CASSHSTTSYEQYF. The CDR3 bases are TGTGCTAGCAGCCACTCGACTACCTCCTACGAGCAGTACTTC.

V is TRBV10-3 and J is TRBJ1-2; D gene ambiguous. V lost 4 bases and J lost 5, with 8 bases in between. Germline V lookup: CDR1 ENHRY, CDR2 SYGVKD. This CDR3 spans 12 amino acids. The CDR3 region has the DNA TGTGCCATCAGTGGGACCGATTATGGCTACACCTTC. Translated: CAISGTDYGYTF.

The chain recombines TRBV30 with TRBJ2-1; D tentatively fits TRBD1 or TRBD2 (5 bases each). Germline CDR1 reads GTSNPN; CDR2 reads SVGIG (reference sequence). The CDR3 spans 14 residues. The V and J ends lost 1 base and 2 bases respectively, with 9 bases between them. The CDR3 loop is CAWSGDQAYNEQFF. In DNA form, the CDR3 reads TGTGCCTGGAGTGGGGACCAGGCCTACAATGAGCAGTTCTTC.

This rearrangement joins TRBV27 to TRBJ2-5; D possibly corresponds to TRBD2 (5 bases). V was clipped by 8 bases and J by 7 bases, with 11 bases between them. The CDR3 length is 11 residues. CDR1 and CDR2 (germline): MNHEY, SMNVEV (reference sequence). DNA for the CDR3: TGTGCCAGCCGAGGGATCGGGACCCAGTACTTC. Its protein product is CASRGIGTQYF.

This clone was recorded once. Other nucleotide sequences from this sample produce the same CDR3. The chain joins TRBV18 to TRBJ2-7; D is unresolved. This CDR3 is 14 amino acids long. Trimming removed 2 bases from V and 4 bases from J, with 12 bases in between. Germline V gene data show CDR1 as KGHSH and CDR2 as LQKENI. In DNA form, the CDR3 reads TGTGCCAGCTCACCAGGGCGCCTAGGGTACGAGCAGTACTTC. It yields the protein CASSPGRLGYEQYF.

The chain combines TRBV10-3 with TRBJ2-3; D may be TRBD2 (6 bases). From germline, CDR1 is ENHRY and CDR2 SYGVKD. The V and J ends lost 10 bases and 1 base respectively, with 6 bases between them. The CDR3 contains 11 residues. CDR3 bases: TGTGCCACTAGCGGCACAGATACGCAGTATTTT. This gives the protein CATSGTDTQYF.

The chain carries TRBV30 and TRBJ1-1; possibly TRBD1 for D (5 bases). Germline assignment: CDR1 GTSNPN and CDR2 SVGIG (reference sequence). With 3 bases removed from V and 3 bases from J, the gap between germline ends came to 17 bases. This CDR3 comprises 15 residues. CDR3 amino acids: CAWRGRRLSDTEAFF. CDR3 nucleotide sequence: TGTGCCTGGAGGGGGCGCAGGCTCTCGGACACTGAAGCTTTCTTT.

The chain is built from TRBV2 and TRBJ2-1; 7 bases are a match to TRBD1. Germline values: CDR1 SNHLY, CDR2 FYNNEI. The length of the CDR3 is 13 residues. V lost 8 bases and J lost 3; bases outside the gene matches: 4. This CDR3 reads CASRRDSYNEQFF. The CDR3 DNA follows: TGTGCCAGCCGCCGGGACAGCTACAATGAGCAGTTCTTC. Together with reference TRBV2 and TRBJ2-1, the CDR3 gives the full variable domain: EPEVTQTPSHQVTQMGQEVILRCVPISNHLYFYWYRQILGQKVEFLVSFYNNEISEKSEIFDDQFSVERPDGSNFTLKIRSTKLEDSAMYFCASRRDSYNEQFFGPGTRLTVL.

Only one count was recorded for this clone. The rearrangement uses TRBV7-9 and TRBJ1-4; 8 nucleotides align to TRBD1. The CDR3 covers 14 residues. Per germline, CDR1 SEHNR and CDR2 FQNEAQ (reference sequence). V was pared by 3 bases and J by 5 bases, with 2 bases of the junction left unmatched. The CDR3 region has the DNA TGTGCCAGCAGCTTTGGACAGGGCAATGAAAAACTGTTTTTT. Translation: CASSFGQGNEKLFF.

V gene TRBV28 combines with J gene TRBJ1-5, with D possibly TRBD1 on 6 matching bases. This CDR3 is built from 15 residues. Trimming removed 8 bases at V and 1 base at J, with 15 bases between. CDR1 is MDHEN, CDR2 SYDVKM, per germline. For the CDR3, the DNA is TGTGCCAGCCGGACAGCCGCTCGGAGCAATCAGCCCCAGCATTTT. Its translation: CASRTAARSNQPQHF.